One and the same sample provided the 13 T cell receptor beta chains below, sequenced in a study of T cell responses to AZD1222 COVID-19 vaccine. The data were produced by immunoSEQ multiplex PCR, yet TCRdb's version contains in-frame clones alone and is incomplete. This table holds more than 60,000 clones, roughly 85% found once. The sequences come from peripheral blood, collected on day 0 of AZD1222 vaccination. These receptors all come from an adult in good health.

This clone was counted a single time. The chain recombines TRBV19 with TRBJ1-6; D call uncertain. CDR3 size: 14 residues. Looked up from germline, CDR1 is LNHDA and CDR2 is SQIVND (reference sequence). Trimming shortened V by 3 bases and J by 7 bases, and 10 bases separated the two germline ends. The CDR3 spells CASSIYLSNSPLHF. The CDR3 DNA reads as TGTGCCAGTAGTATTTATCTGAGCAATTCACCCCTCCACTTT.

This chain uses TRBV28 with TRBJ2-1, with TRBD2 matching over 14 bases. CDR1 is MDHEN and CDR2 is SYDVKM in the germline V gene. There are 19 residues in the CDR3. Trimming removed 3 bases from V and 4 bases from J; junction bases left unmatched: 11. The CDR3, as DNA: TGTGCCAGCAGTTTCCTCGGGTCGACTAGCGGGGGGGTATACAATGAGCAGTTCTTC. Protein: CASSFLGSTSGGVYNEQFF. Using reference TRBV28 and TRBJ2-1 for the parts outside the CDR3, the full variable domain is DVKVTQSSRYLVKRTGEKVFLECVQDMDHENMFWYRQDPGLGLRLIYFSYDVKMKEKGDIPEGYSVSREKKERFSLILESASTNQTSMYLCASSFLGSTSGGVYNEQFFGPGTRLTVL.

This clone has a single count. The chain uses TRBV10-1 and TRBJ1-2, with D possibly TRBD1 on 5 matching bases. V was trimmed by 7 bases and J by 6 bases, leaving 24 bases between them. The CDR3 consists of 16 residues. CDR1 is WNHNN and CDR2 is SYGVQD in the germline V gene (reference sequence). The CDR3 here is CASIQLDLGRLDGYTF. The CDR3 DNA sequence: TGCGCCAGCATCCAACTTGACTTGGGGCGCCTCGATGGCTACACCTTC.

This clone was detected a few times. The V call is TRBV11-3, the J call TRBJ2-1, with 10 bases aligning to TRBD2. V was pared by 2 bases and J by 7 bases, with 8 bases of the junction left unmatched. The V gene's germline CDR1 is SGHNT and CDR2 YENEEA. This CDR3 has 16 residues. The chain's CDR3 is CASSLLSGGTRNEQFF. CDR3 bases: TGTGCCAGCAGCTTACTTAGCGGGGGGACGAGGAATGAGCAGTTCTTC.

This CDR3 is CASSSPPSGGPETQYF. CDR3 bases: TGTGCCAGCAGTTCCCCCCCTAGCGGGGGGCCGGAGACCCAGTACTTC. This sequence joins TRBV6-5 and TRBJ2-5, with 11 positions matching TRBD2. V gave up 4 bases and J gave up 5 bases; unmatched junction bases: 9. The CDR3 is made up of 16 amino acids. Germline loops: CDR1 MNHEY, CDR2 SVGAGI.

This rearrangement joins TRBV5-4 to TRBJ2-1; weak D call: TRBD2 (7 bases). The CDR3 covers 17 residues. The germline V gene has CDR1 SGHNT and CDR2 YYREEE (reference sequence). The V end lost 0 bases, the J end lost 3 bases, and 16 bases lay between the germline ends. CDR3 protein: CASSLGAGGGLYNEQFF. The CDR3 DNA is TGTGCCAGCAGCTTGGGGGCGGGCGGGGGCCTCTACAATGAGCAGTTCTTC.

This sequence joins TRBV15 and TRBJ2-7, with 10 bases matching TRBD1. This CDR3 has 16 residues. Germline V lookup: CDR1 LNHNV, CDR2 YYDKDF (reference sequence). V lost 5 bases and J lost 1; bases outside the gene matches: 8. The CDR3 sequence: CATSLGTGDSSYEQYF. The CDR3, as DNA: TGTGCCACCAGCCTCGGGACAGGGGATAGTTCCTACGAGCAGTACTTC.

The chain carries TRBV6-5 and TRBJ1-2; D remains ambiguous. The CDR3 spans 13 residues. Germline V lookup: CDR1 MNHEY, CDR2 SVGAGI. V shed 2 bases and J shed 3 bases, with 7 bases lying between them. CDR3 protein: CASSYTGDYGYTF. For the CDR3, the DNA is TGTGCCAGCAGTTACACCGGGGACTATGGCTACACCTTC.

The chain recombines TRBV5-4 with TRBJ1-2; TRBD1 is a possible D gene (5 bases). CDR1 is SGHNT and CDR2 is YYREEE in the germline V gene (reference sequence). Trimming took 4 bases from V and 0 from J, leaving 16 bases between them. The CDR3 covers 16 residues. The CDR3 DNA follows: TGTGCCAGCAGCCCGGGGGGGAGGGATGCTAACTATGGCTACACCTTC. It encodes CASSPGGRDANYGYTF.

This rearrangement joins TRBV2 to TRBJ1-2, with D unclear. This CDR3 has 13 amino acids. V was cut by 4 bases and J by 6 bases, with 12 bases left in between. Germline-derived CDR1 and CDR2 are SNHLY and FYNNEI. CDR3 residues: CASSVIPLNGYTF. CDR3 in DNA: TGTGCCAGCAGTGTTATACCGTTGAATGGCTACACCTTC.

The chain recombines TRBV5-4 with TRBJ2-3; D tentatively reads TRBD1 or TRBD2 (7 bases each). The CDR3 sequence is 16 residues long. The germline gives CDR1 SGHNT, CDR2 YYREEE (reference sequence). Trimming shortened V by 3 bases and J by 5 bases, and 19 bases separated the two germline ends. The CDR3 loop is CASSSTQGGARDTQYF. CDR3 nucleotides: TGTGCCAGCAGCTCTACTCAGGGGGGGGCAAGAGATACGCAGTATTTT.

V gene TRBV29-1 combines with J gene TRBJ1-4; the D gene is possibly TRBD1 (5 bases). This CDR3 comprises 10 residues. CDR1 is SQVTM and CDR2 is ANQGSEA in the germline V gene. V shed 7 bases and J shed 7 bases, with 7 bases lying between them. The CDR3 loop is CSAQGEKLFF. The CDR3, as DNA: TGCAGCGCCCAGGGTGAAAAACTGTTTTTT. The full variable domain, with the rest looked up from reference TRBV29-1 and TRBJ1-4, is SAVISQKPSRDICQRGTSLTIQCQVDSQVTMMFWYRQQPGQSLTLIATANQGSEATYESGFVIDKFPISRPNLTFSTLTVSNMSPEDSSIYLCSAQGEKLFFGSGTQLSVL.

J is TRBJ1-6 and V is TRBV10-3; D ambiguous. V was clipped by 2 bases and J by 6 bases, with 11 bases between them. Germline CDR1 ENHRY, CDR2 SYGVKD. The CDR3 consists of 15 residues. CDR3 nucleotides: TGTGCCATCAGTGAGGGGCTCACGGGTAATTCACCCCTCCACTTT. This sequence encodes CAISEGLTGNSPLHF.